This TCR beta chain was recorded in a study of T cell clusters in autoimmune cytopenias. TRB amplification used approximately 250 ng of peripheral blood genomic DNA. The CDR3 consists of 14 residues. TRB rearrangements were amplified by touch-down multiplex PCR with mixed TRB-A/B primers. TCRdb re-called the multiplex PCR reads; one entry per CDR3 protein, DNA not given. This table lists fewer than 7,500 distinct CDR3 sequences. These data also formed part of another study, on T cell repertoires in aging, cancer and after chemotherapy. As that report states: Clear clonal overlap appeared across healthy donor samples taken over several months to years.

The sample taken for sequencing was peripheral blood. The TCR originated in a human donor in good health. The V call is TRBV12-3 or TRBV12-4, the J call TRBJ2-7; without DNA, the TCRdb call of TRBD1 cannot be checked. This chain's CDR3 is CASSQRDRRYEQYF.